Below are 25 T cell receptor beta chains sequenced from a single sample in a study of PD-L1 blockade in urothelial cancer. The time point was: pretreatment peripheral blood. Profiling relied on immunoSEQ multiplex PCR, and the TCRdb table lists in-frame clones only, not all of them. The sample includes roughly 130,000 clones, approximately 84% of them seen just once. Sequenced material: PBMCs, taken around atezolizumab (anti-PD-L1) treatment. The receptors stem from a man aged 45-65 years with urothelial cancer.

The genes are TRBV6-5 and TRBJ2-2; unclear D gene. Germline V CDR1 and CDR2: MNHEY, SVGAGI. The CDR3 spans 15 residues. V lost 5 bases to trimming and J lost 0 bases, with 10 bases between them. CDR3 in DNA: TGTGCCAGCAGTCTTGACTCCCCGAACACCGGGGAGCTGTTTTTT. Residues: CASSLDSPNTGELFF.

This clone showed up just a few times. The rearrangement links TRBV30 to TRBJ2-1; tentative D call: TRBD2 (6 bases). The CDR3 runs to 13 residues. Germline CDR1 reads GTSNPN; CDR2 reads SVGIG (reference sequence). V was pared by 2 bases and J by 6 bases, with 11 bases between. CDR3 sequence reads: CAWSPGVGNEQFF. CDR3 sequence (DNA): TGTGCCTGGAGTCCGGGAGTGGGCAATGAGCAGTTCTTC.

This chain uses TRBV28 with TRBJ1-1; D might be TRBD1 (5 bases). The CDR3 runs to 16 residues. Trimming took 5 bases from V and 1 from J, leaving 17 bases between them. Per the germline V gene, CDR1 is MDHEN and CDR2 is SYDVKM. The CDR3 region has the DNA TGTGCCAGCAGTGTGCCATTCGGGGGAGGGAACACTGAAGCTTTCTTT. Translated, it gives CASSVPFGGGNTEAFF.

The CDR3 reads CASNERTVSGSWYNEQFF. The DNA for the CDR3 is TGTGCCAGCAATGAGAGGACAGTTAGCGGGAGCTGGTACAATGAGCAGTTCTTC. The chain combines TRBV5-6 with TRBJ2-1, with 9 bases that match TRBD2. The ends lost 6 bases at V and 4 bases at J; junction bases unmatched: 17. The CDR3 consists of 18 residues. Germline assignment: CDR1 SGHDT and CDR2 YYEEEE.

J is TRBJ1-5 and V is TRBV19; the D is unclear. Germline V gene sequence: CDR1 LNHDA, CDR2 SQIVND (reference sequence). This CDR3 region has 13 residues. V lost 5 bases and J 4 bases, leaving 9 bases between the germline ends. Here the CDR3 DNA reads TGTGCCAGTAGTGGGGAGACAAATCAGCCCCAGCATTTT. Translated: CASSGETNQPQHF.

The chain employs TRBV4-1 and TRBJ2-7; 13 bases align to TRBD2. V trimming: 3 bases; J trimming: 1 base; junction bases outside the gene matches: 3. Germline V gene data show CDR1 as MGHRA and CDR2 as YSYEKL. CDR3 length: 16 amino acids. The CDR3 loop reads CASSHAGLAGSYEQYF. The CDR3 bases are TGCGCCAGCAGCCACGCGGGACTAGCGGGGTCCTACGAGCAGTACTTC.

The V gene is TRBV5-1, the J gene TRBJ2-1; TRBD2 is a possible D gene (6 bases). The V end lost 0 bases, the J end lost 0 bases, and 16 bases lay between the germline ends. The germline V gene encodes CDR1 SGHRS and CDR2 YFSETQ. The CDR3 totals 18 residues. The CDR3 spells CASSLAGGTAVSYNEQFF. CDR3 coding DNA: TGCGCCAGCAGCTTGGCCGGAGGGACGGCAGTCTCCTACAATGAGCAGTTCTTC.

The sample holds one count of this clone. The rearrangement links TRBV5-1 to TRBJ2-1; 10 bases fit TRBD2. The CDR3 is 16 residues long. V was clipped by 3 bases and J by 1 base; unmatched bases: 4. CDR1 SGHRS and CDR2 YFSETQ come from the germline V gene. The DNA for the CDR3 is TGCGCCAGCAGCTCGGGAGCGGGAGGGTCCTACAATGAGCAGTTCTTC. Its protein is CASSSGAGGSYNEQFF.

The V call is TRBV5-4, the J call TRBJ2-1, with 11 bases fitting TRBD1. After removal of 0 bases from V and 4 bases from J, the junction contained 6 bases not matched to a gene. The length of the CDR3 is 17 residues. The germline V gene encodes CDR1 SGHNT and CDR2 YYREEE (reference sequence). The DNA of the CDR3 is TGTGCCAGCAGCTTGGCCCACGGGACAGGGGGTTACAATGAGCAGTTCTTC. This translates into CASSLAHGTGGYNEQFF.

The chain carries TRBV7-9 and TRBJ2-7, with 8 bases fitting TRBD1. The V gene end was trimmed by 5 bases and the J gene end by 5 bases; junction bases not matched to a gene: 8. CDR1 and CDR2 (germline): SEHNR, FQNEAQ (reference sequence). The length of the CDR3 is 14 residues. CDR3 nucleotide sequence: TGTGCCAGCAGCCCGGGACAGGCGGGGCACGAGCAGTACTTC. Encoded protein: CASSPGQAGHEQYF.

The chain's CDR3 is CASSSGFGNTIYF. CDR3 in DNA: TGCGCCAGCAGCTCAGGGTTTGGAAACACCATATATTTT. V gene TRBV5-1 combines with J gene TRBJ1-3, with D possibly matching TRBD1 (5 bases). V was trimmed by 3 bases and J by 3 bases, leaving 7 bases between them. CDR1 and CDR2 (germline): SGHRS, YFSETQ. The length of the CDR3 is 13 residues.

The J gene is TRBJ2-5, the V gene TRBV11-1; no firm D call. Matching the DNA end better, TRBJ2-7 makes the J call doubtful. The CDR3 runs to 14 residues. Germline loops: CDR1 SGHAT, CDR2 FQDESV (reference sequence). As DNA, the CDR3 is TGTGCCAGCAGCTCCGGGTCCTTATGGGGCGAGCAGTACTTC. This gives the protein CASSSGSLWGEQYF.

The chain has TRBV6-6 and TRBJ2-6; TRBD1 aligns across 7 bases. The V gene end was trimmed by 6 bases and the J gene end by 2 bases; junction bases not matched to a gene: 4. Per germline, CDR1 MNHNY and CDR2 SVGAGI (reference sequence). The CDR3 loop spans 15 amino acids. DNA of the CDR3: TGTGCCAGCAGCCGACAGGGAACTGGGGCCAACGTCCTGACTTTC. Translating gives CASSRQGTGANVLTF.

This clone was seen ten or more times. The V call is TRBV10-2, the J call TRBJ2-7; TRBD1 matches 7 bases. The CDR3 contains 15 residues. Germline lookup yields CDR1 WSHSY and CDR2 SAAADI. V was clipped by 0 bases and J by 3 bases; unmatched bases: 5. This chain's CDR3 is CASSESRDSIYEQYF. The CDR3 nucleotides read TGCGCCAGCAGTGAGTCGAGGGACAGCATCTACGAGCAGTACTTC.

This rearrangement joins TRBV7-8 to TRBJ2-5, with a weak D call TRBD2 (6 bases). The CDR3 consists of 13 residues. With 1 base removed from V and 5 bases from J, the gap between germline ends came to 8 bases. Germline V gene sequence: CDR1 SGHVS, CDR2 FQNEAQ. DNA for the CDR3: TGTGCCAGCAGCTTAGGACTAGTGGAGACCCAGTACTTC. Its translation is CASSLGLVETQYF.

The gene calls are TRBV7-3 and TRBJ2-5, with 8 nucleotides matching TRBD2. The CDR3 totals 14 residues. CDR1 SGHTA and CDR2 FQGTGA come from the germline V gene. V shed 5 bases, J shed 5 bases, and the junction held 7 bases outside the gene matches. CDR3 sequence reads: CASSREGRGETQYF. The CDR3 nucleotides read TGTGCCAGCAGCCGGGAGGGCCGGGGGGAGACCCAGTACTTC.

V and J are TRBV6-4 and TRBJ1-1, with D maybe TRBD1 (6 bases). This CDR3 has 16 residues. Between the trimmed V and J ends, which lost 6 bases and 0 bases, there was a span of 17 bases. CDR1 is MRHNA, CDR2 SNTAGT, per germline. The CDR3 sequence is CASRHTSQGMNTEAFF. CDR3 DNA: TGTGCCAGCAGACATACTTCACAGGGTATGAACACTGAAGCTTTCTTT.

This rearrangement joins TRBV28 to TRBJ1-4; 7 bases line up with TRBD1. CDR3 length: 13 amino acids. V was pared by 6 bases and J by 7 bases, with 5 bases of the junction left unmatched. Germline CDR1 and CDR2: MDHEN and SYDVKM. This CDR3 reads CASRGQGGEKLFF. For the CDR3, the DNA is TGTGCCAGCAGAGGGCAGGGGGGTGAAAAACTGTTTTTT.

The chain carries TRBV18 and TRBJ1-1; 7 nucleotides agree with TRBD1. From germline, CDR1 is KGHSH and CDR2 LQKENI. After removal of 4 bases from V and 4 bases from J, the junction contained 6 bases not matched to a gene. The CDR3 is made up of 14 amino acids. CDR3 nucleotides: TGTGCCAGCTCACAAACACAGGGGAGCACTGAAGCTTTCTTT. This sequence encodes CASSQTQGSTEAFF.

This clone was observed a few times. The rearrangement uses TRBV2 and TRBJ2-5, with a possible D match to TRBD2 (6 bases). With 6 bases removed from V and 1 base from J, the gap between germline ends came to 12 bases. CDR3 size: 14 residues. Germline loops: CDR1 SNHLY, CDR2 FYNNEI. In DNA form, the CDR3 reads TGTGCCAGCAGGGCTAGCGCCTCCCAAGAGACCCAGTACTTC. Its protein is CASRASASQETQYF.

The chain employs TRBV28 and TRBJ2-7; D gene ambiguous. The CDR3 extends over 13 amino acids. Germline V gene lookup returns CDR1 MDHEN and CDR2 SYDVKM. Trimming cost V 6 bases and J 4 bases, with 13 bases left between them. The CDR3 bases are TGTGCCAGCAGGAGAGTCCCTCGGTACGAGCAGTACTTC. Its translation: CASRRVPRYEQYF.

The chain joins TRBV5-6 to TRBJ2-4, with 10 bases aligning to TRBD2. There are 15 residues in the CDR3. J lost 3 bases, V lost 3 bases, and 3 bases had no gene match. Germline CDR1 and CDR2: SGHDT and YYEEEE. The CDR3 DNA reads TGTGCCAGCAGCTCACCTAGCGGGAGCAAAAACATTCAGTACTTC. Protein product: CASSSPSGSKNIQYF. Filled out from reference TRBV5-6 and TRBJ2-4, the complete variable domain reads DAGVTQSPTHLIKTRGQQVTLRCSPKSGHDTVSWYQQALGQGPQFIFQYYEEEERQRGNFPDRFSGHQFPNYSSELNVNALLLGDSALYLCASSSPSGSKNIQYFGAGTRLSVL.

The genes are TRBV9 and TRBJ1-1; D perhaps matches TRBD1 (5 bases). CDR3 size: 16 residues. Germline lookup yields CDR1 SGDLS and CDR2 YYNGEE. V gave up 1 base and J gave up 5 bases, with 18 bases separating them. CDR3 DNA: TGTGCCAGCAGCGTACTTGCCTGGGGCGCAGGGACTGAAGCTTTCTTT. Amino acid sequence: CASSVLAWGAGTEAFF.

The chain combines TRBV7-9 with TRBJ2-7; D is possibly TRBD1 (6 bases). CDR1 SEHNR and CDR2 FQNEAQ come from the germline V gene (reference sequence). This CDR3 comprises 13 residues. The V end lost 1 base, the J end lost 6 bases, and 10 bases lay between the germline ends. CDR3 protein: CASSLGAGVEQYF. CDR3 DNA: TGTGCCAGCAGCTTAGGGGCAGGGGTCGAGCAGTACTTC.

This clone counts as medium-sized. This chain uses TRBV2 with TRBJ1-2; 8 nucleotides line up with TRBD1. The CDR3 sequence is 13 residues long. Germline V gene lookup returns CDR1 SNHLY and CDR2 FYNNEI. V was pared by 5 bases and J by 4 bases, with 3 bases of the junction left unmatched. CDR3 in amino acids: CASSRDRLYGYTF. The CDR3 coding sequence is TGTGCCAGCAGTAGGGACAGGCTCTATGGCTACACCTTC.